This TCR beta chain came from a study of T cells in Graves' hyperthyroidism and ophthalmopathy. Authors of the study amplified TCR beta CDR3 regions from RNA transcripts. HTBI primers were employed in a first-round RT-PCR of the TCR CDR3. TCRdb processed the multiplex PCR reads anew with MiXCR; each CDR3 protein has one entry. The sample yields over 300,000 distinct CDR3 sequences, around 15% seen once. This clonotype has at least ten counts. Diagnosis rested on symptoms, serum thyroxine and TRAb, thyroid ultrasound, and orbital computed tomography. This clonotype was obtained from a woman between 40 and 50 years old with Graves' ophthalmopathy. What was sequenced was blood.

CDR3 DNA sequence: TGCGCCAGCAGCCAAGAGGGGAGACCCACTGAAGCTTTCTTT. Residues: CASSQEGRPTEAFF. The chain employs TRBV4-1 and TRBJ1-1; D call uncertain. The CDR3 is made up of 14 amino acids. The V and J ends lost 0 bases and 4 bases respectively, with 9 bases between them. CDR1 MGHRA and CDR2 YSYEKL come from the germline V gene.